This entry lists 26 T cell receptor beta chains sequenced from one sample in a study of T cells in Graves' hyperthyroidism and ophthalmopathy. Amplified regions were TCR beta CDR3 sequences from RNA transcripts. The HTBI primer set drove a first-round RT-PCR of the TCR CDR3. TCRdb redid the calling of the multiplex PCR reads with MiXCR, one entry per CDR3 protein. The repertoire holds roughly 110,000 distinct CDR3 sequences, with 16% as singletons. What was sequenced was blood. The source of these receptors is a woman aged 45-65 years with Graves' hyperthyroidism.

This clonotype was observed many times. V is TRBV2 and J is TRBJ2-1; TRBD2 matches at 11 bases. The V and J ends lost 1 base and 9 bases, in that order; junction bases with no gene match: 8. Germline-derived CDR1 and CDR2 are SNHLY and FYNNEI. This CDR3 has 16 amino acids. The CDR3 DNA reads as TGTGCCAGCAGTGAAGATAGCGGGAGGGTAGGCTCTGAGCAGTTCTTC. Translation: CASSEDSGRVGSEQFF. The variable domain in full, completed from reference TRBV2 and TRBJ2-1, reads EPEVTQTPSHQVTQMGQEVILRCVPISNHLYFYWYRQILGQKVEFLVSFYNNEISEKSEIFDDQFSVERPDGSNFTLKIRSTKLEDSAMYFCASSEDSGRVGSEQFFGPGTRLTVL.

This clonotype occurred many times. The rearrangement uses TRBV19 and TRBJ2-1; 9 bases line up with TRBD2. CDR3 length equals 17 residues. Germline assignment: CDR1 LNHDA and CDR2 SQIVND (reference sequence). After removal of 10 bases from V and 0 bases from J, the junction contained 13 bases not matched to a gene. This chain's CDR3 is CATRGLAGSSSYNEQFF. CDR3 DNA sequence: TGTGCCACCCGCGGTCTAGCGGGAAGCAGCTCCTACAATGAGCAGTTCTTC.

CDR3 residues: CSAQDGNSPLHF. The CDR3 bases are TGCAGCGCACAGGACGGGAATTCACCCCTCCACTTT. The chain joins TRBV29-1 to TRBJ1-6; D possibly corresponds to TRBD1 (5 bases). The CDR3 extends over 12 amino acids. Germline lookup yields CDR1 SQVTM and CDR2 ANQGSEA. Trimming shortened V by 7 bases and J by 7 bases, and 11 bases separated the two germline ends. The full variable domain, rest sourced from reference TRBV29-1 and TRBJ1-6, is SAVISQKPSRDICQRGTSLTIQCQVDSQVTMMFWYRQQPGQSLTLIATANQGSEATYESGFVIDKFPISRPNLTFSTLTVSNMSPEDSSIYLCSAQDGNSPLHFGNGTRLTVT.

The chain employs TRBV6-1 and TRBJ1-5; D call uncertain. This CDR3 contains 15 residues. Germline V gene lookup returns CDR1 MNHNS and CDR2 SASEGT. V was clipped by 2 bases and J by 9 bases, with 17 bases between them. The CDR3 protein is CASSELLSGRVPQHF. The CDR3 DNA is TGTGCCAGCAGTGAATTATTGAGTGGACGGGTGCCCCAGCATTTT.

This clonotype was recorded many times. J is TRBJ2-1 and V is TRBV7-9; the D call may be TRBD1 or TRBD2 (6 bases each). From germline, CDR1 is SEHNR and CDR2 FQNEAQ (reference sequence). Trimming pared 4 bases from V and 0 bases from J, leaving 10 bases between. The CDR3 runs to 15 residues. This chain's CDR3 is CASSWGAGSYNEQFF. The CDR3 bases are TGTGCCAGCAGCTGGGGGGCTGGCTCCTACAATGAGCAGTTCTTC.

This clonotype was seen only a few times. The genes are TRBV7-9 and TRBJ2-5; 8 bases fit TRBD1. J gave up 2 bases and V 2 bases, and 7 bases lay outside the gene matches. The CDR3 runs 16 residues. CDR1 and CDR2 from the germline V gene are SEHNR and FQNEAQ (reference sequence). The CDR3 DNA reads as TGTGCCAGCAGCTTACCCCCGAGGACAGGGCAAGAGACCCAGTACTTC. This translates into CASSLPPRTGQETQYF.

The J gene is TRBJ2-5, the V gene TRBV5-1; D is uncertain. Looked up from germline, CDR1 is SGHRS and CDR2 is YFSETQ. The ends were cut back, 2 bases at V and 5 bases at J, with 10 bases in the middle. This CDR3 is 13 amino acids long. CDR3 DNA sequence: TGCGCCAGCAGCTTACAAGGTTCGGAGACCCAGTACTTC. Protein: CASSLQGSETQYF.

This clonotype was detected ten times or more. This chain links TRBV12-3 or TRBV12-4 with TRBJ2-7; 7 nucleotides align to TRBD2. J was trimmed by 7 bases and V by 3 bases; bases with no gene match: 6. The CDR3 loop spans 13 amino acids. The CDR3 coding sequence is TGTGCCAGCAGTTTTGCTAGCGGTGTAGAGCAGTACTTC. The encoded protein is CASSFASGVEQYF.

There are many counts of this clonotype. The genes are TRBV5-1 and TRBJ2-3; D not resolved. The CDR3 covers 14 residues. Trimming cost V 2 bases and J 2 bases, with 9 bases left between them. Germline CDR1 SGHRS, CDR2 YFSETQ. The chain's CDR3 is CASSLTSTTDTQYF. CDR3 nucleotides: TGCGCCAGCAGCTTAACAAGCACCACAGATACGCAGTATTTT.

The rearrangement joins TRBV6-5 to TRBJ2-7, with 13 bases identical to TRBD2. The CDR3 loop spans 15 amino acids. From germline, CDR1 is MNHEY and CDR2 SVGAGI. J gave up 2 bases and V 4 bases, and 2 bases lay outside the gene matches. CDR3 loop: CASSWGTSGAYEQYF. Written as DNA, the CDR3 is TGTGCCAGCAGTTGGGGGACTAGCGGGGCCTACGAGCAGTACTTC.

In its sample, this clonotype was seen many times. This chain uses TRBV7-9 with TRBJ1-1; D is unclear. The CDR3 totals 15 residues. V gave up 7 bases and J gave up 1 base, with 16 bases separating them. The V gene's germline CDR1 is SEHNR and CDR2 FQNEAQ (reference sequence). The CDR3 spells CASTEARLTNTEAFF. The CDR3 DNA follows: TGTGCCAGCACGGAGGCCAGGCTTACGAACACTGAAGCTTTCTTT.

This clonotype occurred many times. This sequence joins TRBV6-2 or TRBV6-3 and TRBJ2-1, with D maybe TRBD1 (5 bases). This CDR3 is 17 amino acids long. Trimming stripped 0 bases from V and 7 bases from J, with 19 bases between. Germline loops: CDR1 MNHEY, CDR2 SVGEGT. The CDR3 loop is CASSYSTAGHVRNEQFF. CDR3 sequence (DNA): TGTGCCAGCAGTTACTCGACAGCAGGGCATGTCCGTAATGAGCAGTTCTTC.

To note about this clonotype: Sequence at one end of the junction differs from germline and may be a read error. This chain links TRBV2 with TRBJ1-2, with 8 nucleotides matching TRBD1. The CDR3 is made up of 14 amino acids. The germline CDR1 and CDR2 sequences are SNHLY and FYNNEI. Written as DNA, the CDR3 is TGTGCCACCAGTGGGGACAGGCCAAACTATGACTACACCTTC. Translation gives CATSGDRPNYDYTF. Full variable domain (missing parts from reference TRBV2 and TRBJ1-2): EPEVTQTPSHQVTQMGQEVILRCVPISNHLYFYWYRQILGQKVEFLVSFYNNEISEKSEIFDDQFSVERPDGSNFTLKIRSTKLEDSAMYFCATSGDRPNYDYTFGSGTRLTVV.

This clonotype occurred a few times. The chain joins TRBV13 to TRBJ2-1; 14 bases fit TRBD2. From germline, CDR1 is PRHDT and CDR2 FYEKMQ (reference sequence). V was clipped by 3 bases and J by 7 bases; unmatched bases: 8. The CDR3 is 17 residues long. This chain's CDR3 is CASSFPRGLAGVNEQFF. As DNA, the CDR3 is TGTGCCAGCAGCTTCCCAAGGGGACTAGCGGGAGTGAATGAGCAGTTCTTC.

Ten or more counts support this clonotype. A junction boundary mismatches the germline segment, possibly from a read error. The chain couples TRBV9 to TRBJ2-1; 14 nucleotides match TRBD2. The CDR3 runs 19 residues. Germline loops: CDR1 SGDLS, CDR2 YYNGEE. The chain's CDR3 is CASSDDGLAGGTSYNEQSF. The DNA of the CDR3 is TGTGCCAGCAGCGACGACGGACTAGCGGGAGGTACTTCCTACAATGAGCAGTCCTTC. The complete variable domain, with remaining parts taken from reference TRBV9 and TRBJ2-1, reads DSGVTQTPKHLITATGQRVTLRCSPRSGDLSVYWYQQSLDQGLQFLIQYYNGEERAKGNILERFSAQQFPDLHSELNLSSLELGDSALYFCASSDDGLAGGTSYNEQSFGPGTRLTVL.

This clonotype was seen repeatedly, ten times or more. This sequence joins TRBV20-1 and TRBJ2-5; TRBD2 aligns across 7 bases. Trimming at V came to 6 bases and at J to 1 base, leaving 8 bases not matched to a gene. CDR1 DFQATT and CDR2 SNEGSKA come from the germline V gene (reference sequence). CDR3 length equals 14 residues. CDR3 DNA sequence: TGCAGTGCCCAACGGGGAGGGTCCCAAGAGACCCAGTACTTC. It is translated as CSAQRGGSQETQYF.

This clonotype was counted many times. CDR3 bases: TGTGCCAGCAGTTACTCTAGGACGGGCCGAAATGAGCAGTTCTTC. Translated, it gives CASSYSRTGRNEQFF. V usage is TRBV6-6 and J usage is TRBJ2-1; D unclear. This CDR3 region has 15 residues. Trimming took off 0 bases at V and 7 bases at J, with 13 bases between the two ends. Germline V lookup: CDR1 MNHNY, CDR2 SVGAGI (reference sequence).

The table lists this clonotype with many counts. This chain connects TRBV28 to TRBJ1-4, with D possibly matching TRBD1 (6 bases). This CDR3 spans 15 amino acids. The V and J ends lost 4 bases and 0 bases respectively, with 9 bases between them. Germline V gene data show CDR1 as MDHEN and CDR2 as SYDVKM. CDR3 in DNA: TGTGCCAGCAGTTCCGAGGGGGCAACTAATGAAAAACTGTTTTTT. Protein sequence: CASSSEGATNEKLFF.

This clonotype has at least ten counts. The chain links TRBV20-1 to TRBJ1-1, with D perhaps TRBD1 (5 bases). Germline V gene data show CDR1 as DFQATT and CDR2 as SNEGSKA (reference sequence). The CDR3 is 12 amino acids. V gave up 0 bases and J gave up 6 bases, with 8 bases separating them. DNA of the CDR3: TGCAGTGCTAGAGATACAGGTGCTGAAGCTTTCTTT. Translation gives CSARDTGAEAFF.

This clonotype was seen many times. The chain recombines TRBV2 with TRBJ1-6; D gene ambiguous. Germline values: CDR1 SNHLY, CDR2 FYNNEI. The ends were cut back, 2 bases at V and 0 bases at J, with 11 bases in the middle. The CDR3 covers 17 residues. The DNA for the CDR3 is TGTGCCAGCAGTGAATTTCCACCCAGCTCCTATAATTCACCCCTCCACTTT. It translates to CASSEFPPSSYNSPLHF.

Ten or more counts support this clonotype. The genes are TRBV7-9 and TRBJ2-5; D is uncertain. Germline assignment: CDR1 SEHNR and CDR2 FQNEAQ (reference sequence). Trimming left V 5 bases short and J 4 bases short, with 8 bases between. The CDR3 sequence is 12 residues long. The CDR3 coding sequence is TGTGCCAGCAGCCAGGCAGGAGAGACCCAGTACTTC. It translates to CASSQAGETQYF.

This clonotype was detected many times. V and J are TRBV20-1 and TRBJ2-7; the match to TRBD2 covers 11 bases. CDR1 is DFQATT and CDR2 is SNEGSKA in the germline V gene (reference sequence). Germline trimming cut 0 bases from V and 2 bases from J; bases unmatched to any gene: 9. The CDR3 loop spans 17 amino acids. The CDR3 bases are TGCAGTGCTAGAGATATAATAGCGGGAGGGCGGACCTACGAGCAGTACTTC. It yields the protein CSARDIIAGGRTYEQYF.

This clonotype was observed many times. The chain joins TRBV28 to TRBJ2-2; 7 bases are shared with TRBD2. The V segment lost 3 bases and the J segment 4 bases; nucleotides outside the gene matches: 5. This CDR3 comprises 15 residues. Per the germline V gene, CDR1 is MDHEN and CDR2 is SYDVKM. The CDR3 sequence: CASSLTSGGTGELFF. CDR3 DNA sequence: TGTGCCAGCAGTTTGACGTCGGGAGGCACCGGGGAGCTGTTTTTT.

The sample holds many counts of this clonotype. The chain has TRBV12-3 or TRBV12-4 and TRBJ1-2; TRBD1 aligns across 7 bases. The CDR3 totals 14 residues. Germline trimming cut 6 bases from V and 4 bases from J; bases unmatched to any gene: 8. This chain's CDR3 is CASSPGTASYGYTF. CDR3 in DNA: TGTGCCAGCAGCCCCGGGACAGCGTCCTATGGCTACACCTTC.

This clonotype was found many times. V usage is TRBV20-1 and J usage is TRBJ2-1; TRBD2 aligns across 8 bases. The CDR3 loop spans 18 amino acids. J lost 9 bases, V lost 2 bases, and 21 bases had no gene match. The germline gives CDR1 DFQATT, CDR2 SNEGSKA (reference sequence). CDR3 sequence reads: CSARSRIGLGGRLVEQFF. The CDR3 DNA sequence: TGCAGTGCTAGATCTCGAATAGGTCTCGGCGGGAGGTTAGTTGAGCAGTTCTTC.

This chain links TRBV6-1 with TRBJ1-1, with TRBD1 matching 9 bases. Germline assignment: CDR1 MNHNS and CDR2 SASEGT. V was clipped by 7 bases and J by 4 bases; unmatched bases: 7. The CDR3 has 14 amino acids. For the CDR3, the DNA is TGTGCCAGCATTGAGACAGGGGGTACCACTGAAGCTTTCTTT. Translation gives CASIETGGTTEAFF.